The sequence of this T cell receptor beta chain was determined in a study of CD8 T cells in ankylosing spondylitis. Remarks on this clonotype: Its antigen is unidentified.

General study results and limits: For ankylosing spondylitis blood, a TCR beta motif of 7 to 9 highly homologous variants appeared characteristic. Peripheral blood held disease-linked clones only at relatively low frequency, and these were CD8+.

Germline CDR1 is SGHTA and CDR2 is FQGTGA. CDR3 length equals 16 residues. V was clipped by 3 bases and J by 0 bases, with 14 bases between them. TCRdb independently ran MiXCR on the 5' RACE reads; one entry per CDR3 protein. The sample lists around 770,000 distinct CDR3 sequences, 10% to 15% occurring once. The sequence derives from a male donor with ankylosing spondylitis. What was sequenced was blood, either unsorted or a sorted T cell fraction (not recorded which). This chain connects TRBV7-3 to TRBJ1-1; D is ambiguous. The CDR3 nucleotides are TGTGCCAGCAGCTTGACCCCCGGCGACATGAACACTGAAGCTTTCTTT. Translated: CASSLTPGDMNTEAFF.